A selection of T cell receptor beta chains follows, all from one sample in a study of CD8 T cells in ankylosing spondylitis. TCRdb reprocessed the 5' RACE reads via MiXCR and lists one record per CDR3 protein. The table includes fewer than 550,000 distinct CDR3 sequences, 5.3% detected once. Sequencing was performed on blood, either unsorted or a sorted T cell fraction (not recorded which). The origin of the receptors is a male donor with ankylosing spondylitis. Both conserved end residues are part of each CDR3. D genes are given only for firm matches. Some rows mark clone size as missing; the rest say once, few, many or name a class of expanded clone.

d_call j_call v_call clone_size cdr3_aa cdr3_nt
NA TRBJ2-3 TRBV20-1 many CSARKDAYTDTQYF TGCAGTGCTAGAAAGGACGCGTACACAGATACGCAGTATTTT
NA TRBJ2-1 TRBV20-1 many CSASRPGEQFF TGCAGTGCTTCAAGACCCGGTGAGCAGTTCTTC
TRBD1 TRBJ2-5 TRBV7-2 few CASSPGQGWKTQYF TGTGCCAGCAGCCCTGGACAGGGGTGGAAGACCCAGTACTTC
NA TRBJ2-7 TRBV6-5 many CASSYSSPSGGGYEQYF TGTGCCAGCAGTTACTCGTCCCCATCGGGGGGCGGTTACGAGCAGTACTTC
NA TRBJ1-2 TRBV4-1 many CASSQDIRAGGYTF TGCGCCAGCAGCCAAGATATACGGGCCGGGGGCTACACCTTC
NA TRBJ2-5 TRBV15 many CATSRDPRYQETQYF TGTGCCACCAGCAGAGATCCCAGATACCAAGAGACCCAGTACTTC
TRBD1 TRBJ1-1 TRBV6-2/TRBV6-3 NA CASSTQGIYTEAFF TGTGCCAGCAGTACACAGGGGATCTACACTGAAGCTTTCTTT
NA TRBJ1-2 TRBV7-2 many CASSLDRTYGYTF TGTGCCAGCAGCTTAGACAGGACCTATGGCTACACCTTC
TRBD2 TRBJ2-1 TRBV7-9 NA CASTRRLAGENYNEQFF TGTGCCAGCACCCGGCGACTAGCGGGAGAAAACTACAATGAGCAGTTCTTC
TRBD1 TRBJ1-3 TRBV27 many CAWAGQGGGNTIYF TGTGCATGGGCAGGTCAGGGGGGAGGAAACACCATATATTTT
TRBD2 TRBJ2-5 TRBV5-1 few CASSWGTSGRLQETQYF TGCGCCAGCAGCTGGGGGACTAGCGGGAGGCTTCAAGAGACCCAGTACTTC
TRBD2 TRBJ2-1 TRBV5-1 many CASSLGLAGGFNEQFF TGCGCCAGCAGCCTGGGACTAGCGGGAGGGTTCAATGAGCAGTTCTTC
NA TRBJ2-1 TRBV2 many CASEAPLHNEQFF TGTGCCAGCGAGGCACCGCTTCACAATGAGCAGTTCTTC
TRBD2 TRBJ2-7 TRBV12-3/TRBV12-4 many CASSLGAGTSFYEQYF TGTGCCAGCAGTTTAGGGGCCGGGACTAGTTTCTACGAGCAGTACTTC
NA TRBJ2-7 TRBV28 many CASSSGPYPGEQYF TGTGCCAGCAGTTCAGGACCTTACCCGGGCGAGCAGTACTTC
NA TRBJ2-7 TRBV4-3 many CASSRQYGSVVHEQYF TGCGCCAGCAGCCGACAGTACGGGAGCGTGGTCCACGAGCAGTACTTC
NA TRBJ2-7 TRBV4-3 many CASSQDLGYSSYEQYF TGCGCCAGCAGCCAAGATCTTGGCTATTCCTCCTACGAGCAGTACTTC
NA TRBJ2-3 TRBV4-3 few CASSQYTVSPLEDTQYF TGCGCCAGCAGCCAATACACAGTATCCCCGTTAGAAGATACGCAGTATTTT
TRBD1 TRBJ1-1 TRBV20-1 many CSAVDRVYTEAFF TGCAGTGCTGTCGACAGGGTCTACACTGAAGCTTTCTTT
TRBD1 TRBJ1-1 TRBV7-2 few CASSLGGSWAGGTEAFF TGTGCCAGCAGCTTAGGGGGCTCTTGGGCAGGGGGAACCGAAGCTTTCTTT
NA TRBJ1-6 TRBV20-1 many CSARVGPSYNSPLHF TGCAGTGCTAGAGTGGGACCTTCCTATAATTCACCCCTCCACTTT
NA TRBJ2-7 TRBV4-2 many CASSQDTSFSYEQYF TGTGCCAGCAGCCAAGATACGTCGTTCTCCTACGAGCAGTACTTC
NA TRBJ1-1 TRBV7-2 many CASSWSGNGNTEAFF TGTGCCAGCAGCTGGTCCGGCAATGGGAACACTGAAGCTTTCTTT
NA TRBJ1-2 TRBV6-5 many CASSYANNYGYTF TGTGCCAGCAGTTATGCAAATAACTATGGCTACACCTTC
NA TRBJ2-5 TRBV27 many CASSPRDSIGETQYF TGTGCCAGCAGCCCACGGGACTCTATTGGAGAGACCCAGTACTTC
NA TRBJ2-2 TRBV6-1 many CASSPAGGYGGELFF TGTGCCAGCAGTCCTGCTGGGGGTTACGGCGGGGAGCTGTTTTTT
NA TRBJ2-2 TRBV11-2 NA CASSLATFTGELFF TGTGCCAGCAGCTTAGCCACCTTCACCGGGGAGCTGTTTTTT
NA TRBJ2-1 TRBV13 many CASSFRGSSWDNMFF TGTGCCAGCAGCTTCCGTGGCTCTAGTTGGGACAATATGTTCTTC
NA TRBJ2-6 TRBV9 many CASSVDVGGVLTF TGTGCCAGCAGCGTAGATGTTGGTGGCGTCCTGACTTTC
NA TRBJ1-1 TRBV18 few CASSGGSTNTEAFF TGTGCCAGCTCCGGGGGGTCAACGAACACTGAAGCTTTCTTT
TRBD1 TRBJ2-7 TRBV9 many CASSVGLRGTSYEQYF TGTGCCAGCAGCGTAGGGCTCAGGGGGACCTCCTACGAGCAGTACTTC
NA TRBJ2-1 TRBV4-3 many CASSQEVIGQPYNEQFF TGCGCCAGCAGCCAAGAAGTAATCGGGCAACCATACAATGAGCAGTTCTTC
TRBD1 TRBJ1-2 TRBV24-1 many CATSDSGEGQAFNGGYTF TGTGCCACCAGTGATTCCGGGGAGGGACAGGCATTTAATGGTGGCTACACCTTC
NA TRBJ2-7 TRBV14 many CASSQRAPWVHEQYF TGTGCCAGCAGCCAACGGGCTCCTTGGGTCCACGAGCAGTACTTC
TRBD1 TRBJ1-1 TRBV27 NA CASSSPPDRGSGTEAFF TGTGCCAGCAGTTCCCCCCCGGACAGGGGGAGCGGCACTGAAGCTTTCTTT
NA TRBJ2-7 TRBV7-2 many CASSSVRGYEQYF TGTGCCAGCAGCAGCGTCAGGGGCTACGAGCAGTACTTC
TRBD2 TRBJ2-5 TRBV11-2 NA CASSSNPPYSGSETQYF TGTGCCAGCAGCTCCAACCCCCCTTACAGCGGGAGCGAGACCCAGTACTTC
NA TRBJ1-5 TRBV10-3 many CAISESGASNQPQHF TGTGCCATCAGTGAGTCCGGAGCCAGCAATCAGCCCCAGCATTTT
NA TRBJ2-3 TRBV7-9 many CASSFPRVTRYF TGTGCCAGCAGCTTTCCTCGGGTCACGCGGTATTTT
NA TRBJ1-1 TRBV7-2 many CASSFDRPAGSTEAFF TGTGCCAGCAGCTTTGACAGGCCGGCCGGTAGCACTGAAGCTTTCTTT
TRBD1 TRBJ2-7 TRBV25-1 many CATSRFLDRANEQYF TGTGCCACCTCGCGGTTTTTGGACAGGGCTAACGAGCAGTACTTC
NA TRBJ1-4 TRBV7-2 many CASSLVGARREKLFF TGTGCCAGCAGCTTAGTGGGGGCCCGTCGGGAAAAACTGTTTTTT
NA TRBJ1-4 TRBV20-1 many CSARSPATNEKLFF TGCAGTGCTAGGTCCCCAGCAACTAATGAAAAACTGTTTTTT
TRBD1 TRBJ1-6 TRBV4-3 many CASSQGFRQGSSYNSPLHF TGCGCCAGCAGCCAGGGTTTCAGACAGGGAAGCTCCTATAATTCACCCCTCCACTTT
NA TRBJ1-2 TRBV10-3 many CAISEFPPPQGVDGYTF TGTGCCATCAGTGAGTTCCCTCCCCCCCAGGGAGTGGACGGCTACACCTTC
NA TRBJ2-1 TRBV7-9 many CASSVPGPTLF TGTGCCAGCAGCGTACCTGGTCCAACCCTCTTC
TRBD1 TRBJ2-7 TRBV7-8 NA CASSIQGASYEQYF TGTGCCAGCAGCATACAGGGGGCCTCCTACGAGCAGTACTTC
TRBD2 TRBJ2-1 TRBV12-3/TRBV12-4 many CASSGIAGEDNEQFF TGTGCCAGCAGTGGAATAGCGGGAGAGGACAATGAGCAGTTCTTC
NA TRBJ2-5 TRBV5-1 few CASSAAGDQETQYF TGCGCCAGCAGCGCCGCAGGAGACCAAGAGACCCAGTACTTC